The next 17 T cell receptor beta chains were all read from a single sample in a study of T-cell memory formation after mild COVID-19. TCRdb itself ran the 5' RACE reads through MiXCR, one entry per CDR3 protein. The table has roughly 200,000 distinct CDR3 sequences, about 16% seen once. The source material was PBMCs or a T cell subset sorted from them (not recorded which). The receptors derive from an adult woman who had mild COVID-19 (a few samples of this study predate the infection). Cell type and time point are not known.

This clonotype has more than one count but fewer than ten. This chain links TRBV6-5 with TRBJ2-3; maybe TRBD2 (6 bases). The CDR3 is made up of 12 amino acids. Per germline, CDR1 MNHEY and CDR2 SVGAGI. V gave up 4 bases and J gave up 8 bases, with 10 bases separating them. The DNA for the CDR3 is TGTGCCAGCAGTTTCGGGAGAGGTACGCAGTATTTT. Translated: CASSFGRGTQYF.

In DNA, the CDR3 is TGCAGTGCTAGAGACGTGGGGGTTGGAAACACCATATATTTT. It translates to CSARDVGVGNTIYF. V gene TRBV20-1 combines with J gene TRBJ1-3, with D maybe TRBD1 (5 bases). V was shortened by 0 bases and J by 3 bases, with 9 bases between the two germline ends. CDR1 and CDR2 from the germline V gene are DFQATT and SNEGSKA (reference sequence). The CDR3 is made up of 14 amino acids.

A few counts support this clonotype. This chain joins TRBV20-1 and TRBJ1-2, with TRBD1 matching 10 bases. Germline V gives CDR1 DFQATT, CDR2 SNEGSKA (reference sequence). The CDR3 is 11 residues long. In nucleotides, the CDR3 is TGCAGCGCCGACAGGGGGCATGGCTACACCTTC. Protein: CSADRGHGYTF.

CDR3 residues: CSVQDGNQPQHF. For the CDR3, the DNA is TGCAGCGTTCAGGACGGCAATCAGCCCCAGCATTTT. The chain has TRBV29-1 and TRBJ1-5; no definite D call. The CDR3 loop spans 12 amino acids. With 5 bases removed from V and 2 bases from J, the gap between germline ends came to 7 bases. CDR1 is SQVTM and CDR2 is ANQGSEA in the germline V gene.

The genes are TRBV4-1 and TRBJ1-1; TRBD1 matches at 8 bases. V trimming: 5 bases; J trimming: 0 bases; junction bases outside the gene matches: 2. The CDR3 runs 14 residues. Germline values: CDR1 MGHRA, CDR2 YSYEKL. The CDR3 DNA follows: TGCGCCAGCAGCAGGACAGGGCTGAACACTGAAGCTTTCTTT. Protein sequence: CASSRTGLNTEAFF.

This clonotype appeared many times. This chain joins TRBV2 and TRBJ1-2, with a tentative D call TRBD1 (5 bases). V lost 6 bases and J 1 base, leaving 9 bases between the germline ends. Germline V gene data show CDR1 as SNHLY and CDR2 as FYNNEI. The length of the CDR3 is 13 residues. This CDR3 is CASSGHLNYGYTF. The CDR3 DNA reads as TGTGCCAGCAGCGGACACCTTAACTATGGCTACACCTTC.

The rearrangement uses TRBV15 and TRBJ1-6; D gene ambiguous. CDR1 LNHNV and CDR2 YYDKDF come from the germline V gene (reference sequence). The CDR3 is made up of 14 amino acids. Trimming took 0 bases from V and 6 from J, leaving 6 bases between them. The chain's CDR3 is CATSRDGTNSPLHF. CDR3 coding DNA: TGTGCCACCAGCAGAGATGGAACTAATTCACCCCTCCACTTT.

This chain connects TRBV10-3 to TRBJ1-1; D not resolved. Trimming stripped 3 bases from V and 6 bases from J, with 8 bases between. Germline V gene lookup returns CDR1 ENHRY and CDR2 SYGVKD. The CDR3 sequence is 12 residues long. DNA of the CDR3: TGTGCCATCAGTGATGGGATGGCTGAAGCTTTCTTT. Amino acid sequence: CAISDGMAEAFF.

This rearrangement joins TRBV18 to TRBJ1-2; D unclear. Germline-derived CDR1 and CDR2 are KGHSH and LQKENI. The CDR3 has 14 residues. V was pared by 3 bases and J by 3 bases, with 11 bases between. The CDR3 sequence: CASSPARNDYGYTF. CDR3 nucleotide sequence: TGTGCCAGCTCACCGGCAAGGAATGACTATGGCTACACCTTC.

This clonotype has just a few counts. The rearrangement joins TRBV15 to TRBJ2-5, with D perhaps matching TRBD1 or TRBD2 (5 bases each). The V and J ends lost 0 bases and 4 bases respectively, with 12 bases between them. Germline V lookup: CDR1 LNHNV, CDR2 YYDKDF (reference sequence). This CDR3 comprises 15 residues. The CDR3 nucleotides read TGTGCCACCAGCAGAGATCCGGGGACGGGAGAGACCCAGTACTTC. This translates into CATSRDPGTGETQYF. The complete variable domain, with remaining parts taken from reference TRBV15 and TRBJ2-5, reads DAMVIQNPRYQVTQFGKPVTLSCSQTLNHNVMYWYQQKSSQAPKLLFHYYDKDFNNEADTPDNFQSRRPNTSFCFLDIRSPGLGDTAMYLCATSRDPGTGETQYFGPGTRLLVL.

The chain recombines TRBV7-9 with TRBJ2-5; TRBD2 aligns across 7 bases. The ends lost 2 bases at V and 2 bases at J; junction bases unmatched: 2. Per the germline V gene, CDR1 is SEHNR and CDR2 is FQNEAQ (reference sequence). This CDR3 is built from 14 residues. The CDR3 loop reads CASSLSGAQETQYF. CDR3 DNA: TGTGCCAGCAGCTTAAGCGGGGCGCAAGAGACCCAGTACTTC.

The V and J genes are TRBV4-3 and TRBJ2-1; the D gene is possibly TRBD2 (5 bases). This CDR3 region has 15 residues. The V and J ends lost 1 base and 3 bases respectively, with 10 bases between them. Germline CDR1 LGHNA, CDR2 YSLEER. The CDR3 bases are TGCGCCAGCAGCCAAGGATCAGCGGTCTACAATGAGCAGTTCTTC. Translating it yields CASSQGSAVYNEQFF.

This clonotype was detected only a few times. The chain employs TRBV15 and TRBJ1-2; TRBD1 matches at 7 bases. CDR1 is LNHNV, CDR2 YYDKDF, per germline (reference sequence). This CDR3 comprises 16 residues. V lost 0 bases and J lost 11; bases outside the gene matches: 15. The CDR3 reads CATSRDQGVRGLEYTF. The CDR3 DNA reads TGTGCCACCAGCAGAGATCAAGGGGTCAGGGGGTTGGAGTACACCTTC.

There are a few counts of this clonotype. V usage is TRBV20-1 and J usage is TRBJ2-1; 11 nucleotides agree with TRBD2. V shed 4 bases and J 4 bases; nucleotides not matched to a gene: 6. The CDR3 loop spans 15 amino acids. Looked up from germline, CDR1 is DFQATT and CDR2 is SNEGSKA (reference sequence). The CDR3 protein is CSATPPSGGYNEQFF. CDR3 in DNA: TGCAGTGCTACCCCTCCTAGCGGGGGGTACAATGAGCAGTTCTTC.

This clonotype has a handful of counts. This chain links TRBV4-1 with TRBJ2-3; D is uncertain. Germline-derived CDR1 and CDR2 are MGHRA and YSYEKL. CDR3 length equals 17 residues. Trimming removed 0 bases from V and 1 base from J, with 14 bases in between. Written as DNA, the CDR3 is TGCGCCAGCAGCCAAGATAATTTTGGGCGTCGCACAGATACGCAGTATTTT. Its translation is CASSQDNFGRRTDTQYF.

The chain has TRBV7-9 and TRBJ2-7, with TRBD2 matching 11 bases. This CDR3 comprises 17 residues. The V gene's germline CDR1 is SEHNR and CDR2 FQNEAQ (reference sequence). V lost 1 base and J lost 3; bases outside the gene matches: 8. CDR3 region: CASSLVLVTSGNYEQYF. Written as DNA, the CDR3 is TGTGCCAGCAGCTTAGTTCTAGTGACTAGCGGGAACTACGAGCAGTACTTC.

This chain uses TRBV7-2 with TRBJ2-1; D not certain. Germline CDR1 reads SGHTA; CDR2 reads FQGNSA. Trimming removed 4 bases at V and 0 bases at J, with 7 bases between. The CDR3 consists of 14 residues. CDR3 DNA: TGTGCCAGCAGCTCCCCTGGCTCCTACAATGAGCAGTTCTTC. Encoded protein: CASSSPGSYNEQFF.